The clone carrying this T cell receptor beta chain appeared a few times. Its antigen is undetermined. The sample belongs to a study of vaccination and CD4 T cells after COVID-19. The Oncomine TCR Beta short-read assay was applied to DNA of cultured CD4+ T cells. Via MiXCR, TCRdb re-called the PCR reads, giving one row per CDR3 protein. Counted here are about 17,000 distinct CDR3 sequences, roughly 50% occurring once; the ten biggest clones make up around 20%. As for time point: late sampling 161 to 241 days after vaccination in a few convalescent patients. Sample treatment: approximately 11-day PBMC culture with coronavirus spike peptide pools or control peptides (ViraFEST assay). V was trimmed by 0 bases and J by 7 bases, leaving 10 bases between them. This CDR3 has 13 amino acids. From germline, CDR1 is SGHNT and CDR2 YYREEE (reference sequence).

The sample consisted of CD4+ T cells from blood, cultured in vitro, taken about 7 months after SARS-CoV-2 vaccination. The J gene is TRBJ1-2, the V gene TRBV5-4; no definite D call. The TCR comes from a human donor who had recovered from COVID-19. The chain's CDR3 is CASSLVELPGYTF. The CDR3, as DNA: TGTGCCAGCAGCTTGGTGGAGCTTCCTGGCTACACCTTC.